Presented here are 28 T cell receptor beta chains from one specimen sequenced in a study of T-cell reconstitution after alpha-beta-depleted transplantation in children. The authors prepared the TCRbeta library with unique molecular identifiers. MiXCR was run by TCRdb on the PCR reads, yielding one entry per CDR3 protein. The sample carries about 170,000 distinct CDR3 sequences, 11% recorded once. The input for sequencing was PBMCs, taken before TCRalphabeta/CD19-depleted stem cell transplant. All receptors come from a boy between 2 and 10 years old with acute myeloid leukemia, due to receive a stem cell transplant.

This clonotype has ten or more counts. This chain uses TRBV20-1 with TRBJ2-7; weak D call: TRBD2 (5 bases). Germline CDR1 DFQATT, CDR2 SNEGSKA (reference sequence). The CDR3 consists of 12 residues. V was cut by 4 bases and J by 3 bases, with 10 bases left in between. CDR3 in amino acids: CSAKPRGYEQYF. In nucleotides, the CDR3 is TGCAGTGCTAAACCCCGGGGCTACGAGCAGTACTTC.

This clonotype was detected many times. The chain carries TRBV7-2 and TRBJ2-1; TRBD2 is a possible D gene (5 bases). V shed 5 bases and J shed 6 bases, with 14 bases lying between them. Germline-derived CDR1 and CDR2 are SGHTA and FQGNSA. This CDR3 is built from 14 residues. CDR3 nucleotides: TGTGCCAGCAGCCAAGAGGGTTTTCGCAATGAGCAGTTCTTC. This translates into CASSQEGFRNEQFF.

This clonotype has ten or more counts. This chain joins TRBV19 and TRBJ2-1, with 11 bases identical to TRBD2. CDR3 length: 14 residues. Germline trimming cut 6 bases from V and 4 bases from J; bases unmatched to any gene: 2. CDR1 is LNHDA, CDR2 SQIVND, per germline (reference sequence). The CDR3 sequence: CASRRTSGYNEQFF. Written as DNA, the CDR3 is TGTGCCAGTAGACGGACTAGCGGGTACAATGAGCAGTTCTTC.

This clonotype was observed many times. CDR3 bases: TGCAGTGCTAGTGTGGGGAATGAAAAACTGTTTTTT. It yields the protein CSASVGNEKLFF. This chain links TRBV20-1 with TRBJ1-4; D is ambiguous. The germline V gene encodes CDR1 DFQATT and CDR2 SNEGSKA (reference sequence). The V gene lost 3 bases and the J gene lost 5 bases, with 7 bases spanning the gap. This CDR3 is built from 12 residues.

Comments on this clonotype: This may arise from a read error, as a much more abundant clone is one base away. Lacking the conserved final phenylalanine or tryptophan, this CDR3 likely reflects a read error. V and J are TRBV18 and TRBJ2-3, with D possibly TRBD1 on 6 matching bases. The CDR3 has 13 amino acids. CDR1 KGHSH and CDR2 LQKENI come from the germline V gene. The ends were cut back, 5 bases at V and 1 base at J, with 7 bases in the middle. CDR3 in amino acids: CASSGGRTDTQYY. In DNA form, the CDR3 reads TGTGCCAGCTCAGGGGGCCGCACAGATACGCAGTATTAT.

This clonotype was seen ten or more times. V is TRBV29-1 and J is TRBJ2-1; 15 bases agree with TRBD2. CDR1 is SQVTM, CDR2 ANQGSEA, per germline. The CDR3 length is 17 residues. V shed 7 bases, J shed 0 bases, and the junction held 7 bases outside the gene matches. The chain's CDR3 is CSADGLAGGSSYNEQFF. DNA for the CDR3: TGCAGCGCGGATGGACTAGCGGGGGGGAGCTCCTACAATGAGCAGTTCTTC.

This clonotype has a count of ten or more. This chain uses TRBV2 with TRBJ2-1, with TRBD2 identical over 8 bases. After removal of 6 bases from V and 7 bases from J, the junction contained 2 bases not matched to a gene. The CDR3 is 12 amino acids. Per germline, CDR1 SNHLY and CDR2 FYNNEI. The CDR3 sequence is CASSGLANEQFF. The DNA for the CDR3 is TGTGCCAGCAGCGGACTAGCTAATGAGCAGTTCTTC.

This clonotype was seen many times. The rearrangement joins TRBV9 to TRBJ2-1; TRBD2 matches 10 bases. Losses at the gene ends were 0 bases for V and 7 bases for J; bases not matched to a gene: 4. Per the germline V gene, CDR1 is SGDLS and CDR2 is YYNGEE. The CDR3 is made up of 15 amino acids. CDR3 bases: TGTGCCAGCAGCGTAGGCCTAGCGGGGGATAATGAGCAGTTCTTC. Translating it yields CASSVGLAGDNEQFF. Together with reference TRBV9 and TRBJ2-1, the CDR3 gives the full variable domain: DSGVTQTPKHLITATGQRVTLRCSPRSGDLSVYWYQQSLDQGLQFLIQYYNGEERAKGNILERFSAQQFPDLHSELNLSSLELGDSALYFCASSVGLAGDNEQFFGPGTRLTVL.

This chain links TRBV3-1 with TRBJ2-5; D is unresolved. Trimming removed 10 bases from V and 4 bases from J, with 28 bases in between. CDR1 is LGHDT and CDR2 is YNNKEL in the germline V gene (reference sequence). The CDR3 has 17 residues. The CDR3 reads CATTPEITRTGGETQYF. The CDR3 DNA is TGTGCCACCACCCCCGAGATCACCCGGACGGGCGGAGAGACCCAGTACTTC.

This clonotype was picked up many times. The gene calls are TRBV28 and TRBJ2-7; TRBD1 matches at 12 bases. In germline, CDR1 is MDHEN, CDR2 SYDVKM. The J segment lost 7 bases and the V segment lost 4 bases, leaving 5 bases of the junction unmatched. The CDR3 loop spans 14 amino acids. The CDR3: CASSSGQGANEQYF. In DNA form, the CDR3 reads TGTGCCAGCAGTTCGGGACAGGGGGCGAATGAGCAGTACTTC.

This clonotype was seen at least ten times. The chain has TRBV7-9 and TRBJ2-2; 8 bases map to TRBD1. V lost 5 bases, J lost 6 bases, and 8 bases stayed unmatched. This CDR3 spans 15 amino acids. Germline CDR1 reads SEHNR; CDR2 reads FQNEAQ (reference sequence). The chain's CDR3 is CASSPPDRAAGELFF. CDR3 in DNA: TGTGCCAGCAGCCCGCCGGACAGGGCGGCCGGGGAGCTGTTTTTT.

At least ten counts were recorded for this clonotype. The genes are TRBV4-1 and TRBJ1-1, with no clear D. The CDR3 runs to 13 residues. Germline V gene sequence: CDR1 MGHRA, CDR2 YSYEKL. V lost 3 bases, J lost 3 bases, and 8 bases lay in between. The CDR3, as DNA: TGCGCCAGCAGCCACACATCGTACACTGAAGCTTTCTTT. Amino acid sequence: CASSHTSYTEAFF.

Many counts were recorded for this clonotype. CDR3 residues: CASSLAGVNVLTF. The CDR3 region has the DNA TGCGCCAGCAGCTTGGCAGGTGTCAACGTCCTGACTTTC. The gene calls are TRBV5-1 and TRBJ2-6; D call uncertain. Deletions cut 0 bases from V and 9 bases from J, with 7 bases between. Per the germline V gene, CDR1 is SGHRS and CDR2 is YFSETQ. The CDR3 is 13 residues long.

This clonotype was observed at least ten times. The V gene is TRBV5-1, the J gene TRBJ2-2; 7 bases align to TRBD1. This CDR3 region has 15 residues. Germline V gives CDR1 SGHRS, CDR2 YFSETQ. With 6 bases clipped from V and 5 bases from J, the junction kept 10 bases outside the gene matches. In DNA form, the CDR3 reads TGCGCCAGCACCGAGGTGACAGGGCGGACCGGGGAGCTGTTTTTT. Translated, it gives CASTEVTGRTGELFF.

This clonotype was seen repeatedly, ten times or more. The V gene is TRBV5-1, the J gene TRBJ2-1; 7 nucleotides align to TRBD1. Germline V gene lookup returns CDR1 SGHRS and CDR2 YFSETQ. The CDR3 contains 16 residues. Germline trimming cut 4 bases from V and 2 bases from J; bases unmatched to any gene: 9. CDR3 region: CASSPSPGTAYNEQFF. CDR3 nucleotides: TGCGCCAGCAGCCCTTCCCCCGGGACAGCCTACAATGAGCAGTTCTTC.

This clonotype was seen repeatedly, ten times or more. The V call is TRBV28, the J call TRBJ2-2; the D is unclear. Trimming took 1 base from V and 4 from J, leaving 4 bases between them. CDR3 size: 13 residues. The V gene's germline CDR1 is MDHEN and CDR2 SYDVKM. CDR3 bases: TGTGCCAGCAGTTTATTTAGCACCGGGGAGCTGTTTTTT. Its translation: CASSLFSTGELFF.

This clonotype has at least ten counts. The rearrangement links TRBV20-1 to TRBJ2-7; D gene uncertain. In germline, CDR1 is DFQATT, CDR2 SNEGSKA (reference sequence). The CDR3 has 12 amino acids. V was trimmed by 4 bases and J by 0 bases, leaving 7 bases between them. The CDR3 bases are TGCAGTGCTACCCCAAGCTCCTACGAGCAGTACTTC. Amino acid sequence: CSATPSSYEQYF.

This clonotype was seen at least ten times. The rearrangement joins TRBV4-1 to TRBJ2-7; D call uncertain. The CDR3 totals 18 residues. Germline CDR1 and CDR2: MGHRA and YSYEKL. V was pared by 2 bases and J by 2 bases, with 22 bases between. The CDR3 loop reads CASSQNILRGRITYEQYF. The CDR3 nucleotides are TGCGCCAGCAGCCAAAATATCCTTCGCGGACGTATAACCTACGAGCAGTACTTC.

This clonotype was seen many times. V and J are TRBV20-1 and TRBJ1-1; D uncertain. Looked up from germline, CDR1 is DFQATT and CDR2 is SNEGSKA (reference sequence). This CDR3 comprises 14 residues. V was shortened by 1 base and J by 0 bases, with 9 bases between the two germline ends. The CDR3 DNA reads TGCAGTGCTAGAGCGGGAGCCATGAACACTGAAGCTTTCTTT. Translation: CSARAGAMNTEAFF.

As regards this clonotype: The junction departs from germline at one end; a sequencing error may be responsible. CDR3 residues: CACSEGLAGLSSYNEQFF. The CDR3 DNA is TGTGCCTGCAGTGAGGGACTAGCGGGTCTCAGCTCCTACAATGAGCAGTTCTTC. The rearrangement uses TRBV12-3 or TRBV12-4 and TRBJ2-1; 12 positions agree with TRBD2. This CDR3 has 18 residues.

This clonotype came up many times. The CDR3 is CASSLQDSNQPQHF. For the CDR3, the DNA is TGTGCCAGCAGTTTACAGGATAGCAATCAGCCCCAGCATTTT. The rearrangement links TRBV12-3 or TRBV12-4 to TRBJ1-5; unclear D gene. The V and J ends lost 2 bases and 0 bases respectively, with 5 bases between them. This CDR3 is built from 14 residues.

This clonotype has at least ten counts. This chain connects TRBV2 to TRBJ1-5; D not certain. The length of the CDR3 is 13 residues. V gave up 7 bases and J gave up 4 bases, with 11 bases separating them. Germline loops: CDR1 SNHLY, CDR2 FYNNEI. The CDR3: CASKPGINQPQHF. The CDR3 DNA reads TGTGCCAGCAAGCCCGGGATTAATCAGCCCCAGCATTTT.

In its sample, this clonotype was seen many times. In DNA, the CDR3 is TGTGCCAGCAGCTTATCCAGGGGGCACACCGGGGAGCTGTTTTTT. As protein: CASSLSRGHTGELFF. The chain employs TRBV7-3 and TRBJ2-2; 8 bases map to TRBD1. Per the germline V gene, CDR1 is SGHTA and CDR2 is FQGTGA. Trimming removed 2 bases from V and 3 bases from J; junction bases left unmatched: 2. The CDR3 loop spans 15 amino acids.

A note on this clonotype: A clone one base away is much larger, so this may be a read error. The V and J genes are TRBV5-1 and TRBJ2-3; D is undetermined. Between the trimmed V and J ends, which lost 0 bases and 4 bases, there was a span of 12 bases. CDR3 size: 15 residues. Per the germline V gene, CDR1 is SGHRS and CDR2 is YFSETQ. The CDR3 region is CASSLAVATADTQYF. The CDR3, as DNA: TGCGCCAGCAGCTTGGCTGTAGCAACCGCAGATACGCAGTATTTT.

Notes on this clonotype: Being one base from a much bigger clone, this may be a read error. The chain uses TRBV29-1 and TRBJ2-1, with 7 bases lining up with TRBD1. Germline CDR1 SQVTM, CDR2 ANQGSEA. The CDR3 spans 12 residues. The CDR3: CSGDSSYNEPFF. As DNA, the CDR3 is TGCAGCGGGGACAGCTCCTACAATGAGCCGTTCTTC.

This clonotype was seen many times. The J gene is TRBJ1-2, the V gene TRBV20-1; maybe TRBD1 (5 bases). The CDR3 spans 14 residues. With 5 bases removed from V and 2 bases from J, the gap between germline ends came to 15 bases. Germline assignment: CDR1 DFQATT and CDR2 SNEGSKA (reference sequence). The CDR3 loop is CSAPGGLGNYGYTF. In nucleotides, the CDR3 is TGCAGTGCTCCCGGGGGTCTGGGAAACTATGGCTACACCTTC.

This clonotype appeared many times. The J gene is TRBJ2-7, the V gene TRBV20-1; D is ambiguous. Germline assignment: CDR1 DFQATT and CDR2 SNEGSKA (reference sequence). V lost 0 bases and J lost 1, with 10 bases in between. The CDR3 totals 14 residues. CDR3 sequence: CSARDDKRSYEQYF. CDR3 nucleotides: TGCAGTGCTAGAGATGACAAGCGATCCTACGAGCAGTACTTC.

This clonotype showed up many times. Its ends do not fully match the called genes, so a read error is possible. The chain recombines TRBV5-1 with TRBJ2-1; D uncertain. Germline CDR1 and CDR2: SGHRS and YFSETQ. CDR3 size: 14 residues. CDR3 nucleotides: TGCGCCAGCAGCTTGGAACAGTCTGGCGATGAGCATTTCTTC. Protein sequence: CASSLEQSGDEHFF.